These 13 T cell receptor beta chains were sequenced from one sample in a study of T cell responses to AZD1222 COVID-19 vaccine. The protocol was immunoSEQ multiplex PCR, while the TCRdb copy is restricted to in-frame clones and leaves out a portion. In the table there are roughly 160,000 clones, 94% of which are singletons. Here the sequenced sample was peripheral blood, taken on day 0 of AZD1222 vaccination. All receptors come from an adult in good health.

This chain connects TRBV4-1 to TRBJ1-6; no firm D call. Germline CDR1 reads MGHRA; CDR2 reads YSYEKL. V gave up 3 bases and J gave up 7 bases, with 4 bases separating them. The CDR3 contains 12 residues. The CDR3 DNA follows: TGCGCCAGCAGCCACCCAAATTCACCCCTCCACTTT. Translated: CASSHPNSPLHF.

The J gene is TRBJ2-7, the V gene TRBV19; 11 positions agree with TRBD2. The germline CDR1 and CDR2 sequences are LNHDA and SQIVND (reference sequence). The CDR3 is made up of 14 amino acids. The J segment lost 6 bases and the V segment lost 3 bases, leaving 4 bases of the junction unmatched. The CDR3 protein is CASSIALAGAEQYF. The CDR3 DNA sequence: TGTGCCAGTAGTATTGCACTAGCGGGAGCCGAGCAGTACTTC.

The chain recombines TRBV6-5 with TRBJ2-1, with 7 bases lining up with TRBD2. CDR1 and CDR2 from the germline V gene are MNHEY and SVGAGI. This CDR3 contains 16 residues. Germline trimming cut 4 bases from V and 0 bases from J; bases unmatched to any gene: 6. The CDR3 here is CASSSLAASSYNEQFF. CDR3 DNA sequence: TGTGCCAGCAGTTCTCTAGCGGCGAGCTCCTACAATGAGCAGTTCTTC.

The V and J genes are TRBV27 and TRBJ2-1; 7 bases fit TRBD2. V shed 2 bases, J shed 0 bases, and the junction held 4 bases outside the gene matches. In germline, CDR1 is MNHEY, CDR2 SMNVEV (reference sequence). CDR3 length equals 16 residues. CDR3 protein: CASSLIGGSSYNEQFF. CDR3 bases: TGTGCCAGCAGTTTAATAGGCGGGAGCTCCTACAATGAGCAGTTCTTC.

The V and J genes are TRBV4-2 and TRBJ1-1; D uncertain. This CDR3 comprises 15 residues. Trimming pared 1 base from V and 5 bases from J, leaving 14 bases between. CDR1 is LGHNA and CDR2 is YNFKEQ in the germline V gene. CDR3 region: CASSQAWGGRTEAFF. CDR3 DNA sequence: TGTGCCAGCAGCCAAGCTTGGGGAGGTAGGACTGAAGCTTTCTTT.

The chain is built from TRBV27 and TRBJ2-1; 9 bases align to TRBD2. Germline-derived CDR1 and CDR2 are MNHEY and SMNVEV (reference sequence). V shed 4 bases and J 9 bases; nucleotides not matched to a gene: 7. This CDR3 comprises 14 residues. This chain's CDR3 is CASSYSGRSGEQFF. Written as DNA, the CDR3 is TGTGCCAGCAGTTATAGCGGGAGATCCGGTGAGCAGTTCTTC.

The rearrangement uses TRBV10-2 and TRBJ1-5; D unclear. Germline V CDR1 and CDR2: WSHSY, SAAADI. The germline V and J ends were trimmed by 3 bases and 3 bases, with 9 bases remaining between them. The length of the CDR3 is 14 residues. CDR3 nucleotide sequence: TGCGCCAGCAGTGACAGGCTGGACAATCAGCCCCAGCATTTT. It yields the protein CASSDRLDNQPQHF.

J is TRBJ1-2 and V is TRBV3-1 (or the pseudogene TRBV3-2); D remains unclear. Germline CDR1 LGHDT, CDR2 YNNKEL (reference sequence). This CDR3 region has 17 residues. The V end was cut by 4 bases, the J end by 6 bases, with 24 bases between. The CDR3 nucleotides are TGTGCCAGCAGCCTGATTTCCCCAGGCCATGGGTCCCATGGCTACACCTTC. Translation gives CASSLISPGHGSHGYTF.

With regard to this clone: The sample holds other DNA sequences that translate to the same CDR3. Here the CDR3 DNA reads TGTGCCAGCAGCCAGCGGGGGACTGAAGCTTTCTTT. It codes for CASSQRGTEAFF. V and J are TRBV3-1 (or the pseudogene TRBV3-2) and TRBJ1-1; D is possibly TRBD1 (5 bases). V gave up 3 bases and J gave up 5 bases, with 7 bases separating them. The CDR3 consists of 12 residues. The germline CDR1 and CDR2 sequences are LGHDT and YNNKEL (reference sequence).

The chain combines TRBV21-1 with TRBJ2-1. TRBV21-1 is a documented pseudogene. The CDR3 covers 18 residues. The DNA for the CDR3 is TGTGCCAGCAGCAAAGGGGTAGTGGGGAAAAGTAGCTACAATGAGCAGTTCTTC. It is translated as CASSKGVVGKSSYNEQFF.

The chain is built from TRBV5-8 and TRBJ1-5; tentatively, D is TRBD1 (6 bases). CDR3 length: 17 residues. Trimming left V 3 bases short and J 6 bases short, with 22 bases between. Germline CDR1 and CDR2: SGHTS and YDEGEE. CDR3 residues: CASSSYLASGGSQPQHF. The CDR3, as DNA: TGTGCCAGCAGCTCTTATCTGGCATCTGGGGGCAGTCAGCCCCAGCATTTT.

CDR3 coding DNA: TGTGCCAGCAGCTCGGGACAGGGTTTAGGAAAACTGTTTTTT. It specifies CASSSGQGLGKLFF. The rearrangement joins TRBV7-9 to TRBJ1-4; 9 nucleotides line up with TRBD1. This CDR3 contains 14 residues. The trim removed 4 bases at V and 10 bases at J, leaving 7 bases unmatched. The germline V gene has CDR1 SEHNR and CDR2 FQNEAQ (reference sequence).

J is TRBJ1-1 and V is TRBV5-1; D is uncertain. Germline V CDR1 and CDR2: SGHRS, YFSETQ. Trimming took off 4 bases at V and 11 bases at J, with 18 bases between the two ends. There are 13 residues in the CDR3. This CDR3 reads CASSQDFGRLAFF. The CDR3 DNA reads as TGCGCCAGCAGCCAAGACTTCGGGAGGTTGGCTTTCTTT.